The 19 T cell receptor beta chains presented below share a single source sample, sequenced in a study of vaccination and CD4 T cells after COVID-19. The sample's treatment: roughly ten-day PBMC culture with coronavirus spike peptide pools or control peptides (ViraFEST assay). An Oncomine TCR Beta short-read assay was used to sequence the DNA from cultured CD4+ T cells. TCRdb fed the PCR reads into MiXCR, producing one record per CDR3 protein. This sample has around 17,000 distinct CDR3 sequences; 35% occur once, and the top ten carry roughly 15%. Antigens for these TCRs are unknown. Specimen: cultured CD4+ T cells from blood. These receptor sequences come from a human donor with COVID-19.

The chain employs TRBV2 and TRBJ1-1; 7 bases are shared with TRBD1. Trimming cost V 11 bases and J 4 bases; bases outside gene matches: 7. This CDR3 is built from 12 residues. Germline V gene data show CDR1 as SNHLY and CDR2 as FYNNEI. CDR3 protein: CAVRGGSTEAFF. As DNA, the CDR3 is TGTGCCGTCAGGGGGGGTTCCACTGAAGCTTTCTTT. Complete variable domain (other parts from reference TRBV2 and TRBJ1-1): EPEVTQTPSHQVTQMGQEVILRCVPISNHLYFYWYRQILGQKVEFLVSFYNNEISEKSEIFDDQFSVERPDGSNFTLKIRSTKLEDSAMYFCAVRGGSTEAFFGQGTRLTVV.

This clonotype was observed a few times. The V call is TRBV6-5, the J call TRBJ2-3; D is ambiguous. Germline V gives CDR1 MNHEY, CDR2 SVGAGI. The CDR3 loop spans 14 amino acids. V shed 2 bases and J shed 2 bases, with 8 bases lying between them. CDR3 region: CASSYAITTDTQYF. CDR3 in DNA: TGTGCCAGCAGTTACGCTATCACCACAGATACGCAGTATTTT.

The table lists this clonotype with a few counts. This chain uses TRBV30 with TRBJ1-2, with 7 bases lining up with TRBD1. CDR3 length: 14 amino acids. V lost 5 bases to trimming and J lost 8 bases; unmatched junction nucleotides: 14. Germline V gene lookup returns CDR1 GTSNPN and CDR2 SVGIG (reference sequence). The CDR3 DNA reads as TGTGCCTGGGGCACAGGGGCCCACTATGACGGCTACACCTTC. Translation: CAWGTGAHYDGYTF. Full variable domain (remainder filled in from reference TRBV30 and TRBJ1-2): SQTIHQWPATLVQPVGSPLSLECTVEGTSNPNLYWYRQAAGRGLQLLFYSVGIGQISSEVPQNLSASRPQDRQFILSSKKLLLSDSGFYLCAWGTGAHYDGYTFGSGTRLTVV.

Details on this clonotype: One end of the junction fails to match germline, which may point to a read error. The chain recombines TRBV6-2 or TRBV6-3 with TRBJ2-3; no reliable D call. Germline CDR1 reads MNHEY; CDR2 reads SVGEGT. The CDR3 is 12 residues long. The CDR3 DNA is TGTGTCAGCAGTTACTCTGCAGATACGCAGTATTTT. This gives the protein CVSSYSADTQYF.

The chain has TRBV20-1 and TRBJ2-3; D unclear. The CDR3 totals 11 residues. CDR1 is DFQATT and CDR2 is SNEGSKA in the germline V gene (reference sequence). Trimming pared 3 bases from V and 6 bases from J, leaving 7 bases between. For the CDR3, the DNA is TGCAGTGCTAGTCTATGGGATACGCAGTATTTT. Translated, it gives CSASLWDTQYF.

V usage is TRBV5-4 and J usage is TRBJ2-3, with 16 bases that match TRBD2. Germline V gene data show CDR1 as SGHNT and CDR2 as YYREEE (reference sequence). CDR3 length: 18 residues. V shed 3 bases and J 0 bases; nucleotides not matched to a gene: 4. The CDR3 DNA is TGTGCCAGCAGCTCTGGGACTAGCGGGGGGGCGAGCACAGATACGCAGTATTTT. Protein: CASSSGTSGGASTDTQYF.

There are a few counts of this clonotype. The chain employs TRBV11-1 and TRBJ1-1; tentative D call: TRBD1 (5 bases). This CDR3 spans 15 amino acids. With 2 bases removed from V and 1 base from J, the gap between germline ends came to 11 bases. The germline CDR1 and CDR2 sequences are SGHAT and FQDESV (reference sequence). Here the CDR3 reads CASSLQGGQNTEAFF. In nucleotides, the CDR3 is TGTGCCAGCAGCTTACAGGGCGGACAGAACACTGAAGCTTTCTTT.

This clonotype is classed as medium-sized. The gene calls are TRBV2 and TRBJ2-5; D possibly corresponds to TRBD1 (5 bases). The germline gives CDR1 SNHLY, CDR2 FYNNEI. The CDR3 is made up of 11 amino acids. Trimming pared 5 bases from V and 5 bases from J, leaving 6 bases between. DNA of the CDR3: TGTGCCAGCAGTTCAGGGGAGACCCAGTACTTC. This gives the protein CASSSGETQYF.

The DNA of the CDR3 is TGTGCCAGCTCTCTCGGGACAGACAATGAAAAACTGTTTTTT. Translated: CASSLGTDNEKLFF. This rearrangement joins TRBV18 to TRBJ1-4; 7 positions match TRBD1. Germline CDR1 reads KGHSH; CDR2 reads LQKENI. The CDR3 length is 14 residues. The V and J ends lost 6 bases and 5 bases, in that order; junction bases with no gene match: 6.

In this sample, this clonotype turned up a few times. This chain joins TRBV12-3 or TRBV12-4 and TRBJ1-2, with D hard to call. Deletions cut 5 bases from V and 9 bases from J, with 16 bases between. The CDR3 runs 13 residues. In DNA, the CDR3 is TGTGCCAGCAGTCCGAGGACGGCCTCGAGCTACACCTTC. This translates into CASSPRTASSYTF.

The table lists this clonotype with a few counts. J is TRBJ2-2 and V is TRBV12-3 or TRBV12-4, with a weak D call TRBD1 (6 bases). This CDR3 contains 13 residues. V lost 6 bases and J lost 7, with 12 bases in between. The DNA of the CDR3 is TGTGCCAGCAGACCTAGGGGGAGCGGGGAGCTGTTTTTT. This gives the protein CASRPRGSGELFF.

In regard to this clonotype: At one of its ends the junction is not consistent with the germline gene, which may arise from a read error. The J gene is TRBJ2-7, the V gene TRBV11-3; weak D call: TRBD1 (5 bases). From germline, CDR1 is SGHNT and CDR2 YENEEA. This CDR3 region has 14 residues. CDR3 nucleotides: TGTACCAGCAGCCCCACAGGAGTCGCCTACGAGCAGTACTTC. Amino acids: CTSSPTGVAYEQYF.

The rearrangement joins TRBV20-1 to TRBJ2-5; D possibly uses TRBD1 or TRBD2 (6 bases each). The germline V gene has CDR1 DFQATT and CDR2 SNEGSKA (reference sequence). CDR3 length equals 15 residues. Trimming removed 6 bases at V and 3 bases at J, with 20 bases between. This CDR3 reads CSAPAGGPGEETQYF. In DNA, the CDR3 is TGCAGTGCCCCGGCTGGGGGGCCTGGGGAAGAGACCCAGTACTTC.

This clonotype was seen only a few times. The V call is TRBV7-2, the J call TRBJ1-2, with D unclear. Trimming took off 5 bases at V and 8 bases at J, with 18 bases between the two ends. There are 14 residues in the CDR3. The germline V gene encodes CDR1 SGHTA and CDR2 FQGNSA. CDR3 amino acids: CASSTPGGFWGYTF. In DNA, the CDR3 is TGTGCCAGCAGCACGCCGGGTGGGTTTTGGGGCTACACCTTC.

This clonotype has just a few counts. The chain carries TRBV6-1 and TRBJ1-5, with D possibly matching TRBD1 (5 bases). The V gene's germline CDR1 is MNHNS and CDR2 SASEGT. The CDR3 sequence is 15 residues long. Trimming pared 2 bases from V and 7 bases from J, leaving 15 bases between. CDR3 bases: TGTGCCAGCAGTGAACACCGGTTAGGGGTCCAGCCCCAGCATTTT. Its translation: CASSEHRLGVQPQHF.

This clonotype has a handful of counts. Here the CDR3 reads CASSQQGHEQFF. CDR3 DNA: TGTGCCAGCAGCCAACAGGGGCATGAGCAGTTCTTC. This chain uses TRBV2 with TRBJ2-1; 7 bases are shared with TRBD1. The CDR3 runs 12 residues. The trim removed 6 bases at V and 8 bases at J, leaving 4 bases unmatched. Germline-derived CDR1 and CDR2 are SNHLY and FYNNEI.

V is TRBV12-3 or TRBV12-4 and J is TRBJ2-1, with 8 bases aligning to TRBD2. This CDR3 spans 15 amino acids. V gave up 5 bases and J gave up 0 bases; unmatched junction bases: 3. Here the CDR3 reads CASSQRGSSYNEQFF. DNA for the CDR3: TGTGCCAGCAGTCAGCGGGGGAGCTCCTACAATGAGCAGTTCTTC.

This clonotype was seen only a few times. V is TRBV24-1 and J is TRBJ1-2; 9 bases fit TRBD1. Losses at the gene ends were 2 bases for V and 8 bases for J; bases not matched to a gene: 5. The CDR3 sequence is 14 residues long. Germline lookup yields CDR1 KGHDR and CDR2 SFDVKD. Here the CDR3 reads CATSDSRDRDGYTF. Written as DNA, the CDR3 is TGTGCCACCAGTGATTCGCGGGACAGGGACGGCTACACCTTC.

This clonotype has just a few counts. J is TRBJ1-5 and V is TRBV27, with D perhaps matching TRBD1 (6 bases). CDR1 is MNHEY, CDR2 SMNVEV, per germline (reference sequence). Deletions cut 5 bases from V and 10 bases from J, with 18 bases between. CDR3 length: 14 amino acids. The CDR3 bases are TGTGCCAGCAGTCCTCAGGGGCTAGGGGGACCCCAGCATTTT. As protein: CASSPQGLGGPQHF.